The 10 T cell receptor beta chains given below trace back to one sample, sequenced in a study of cytomegalovirus exposure and HLA in healthy donors. PCR primers comprised 60 Vbeta and 13 Jbeta primers. Libraries were prepared by immunoSEQ multiplex PCR; TCRdb keeps only in-frame clonotypes and omits some of them. The table lists 110,000 to 150,000 clones, 65% to 80% of them singletons, with roughly 4.2% in the top ten. Sequences were obtained from PBMCs. The receptors shown here come from a male donor in good health and CMV-seronegative.

CDR3 coding DNA: TGTGCCGGAGCCCTGGCTAACTATGGCTACACCTTC. Translation: CAGALANYGYTF. V is TRBV7-9 and J is TRBJ1-2, with D uncertain. The V end lost 11 bases, the J end lost 0 bases, and 10 bases lay between the germline ends. Germline V gene sequence: CDR1 SEHNR, CDR2 FQNEAQ (reference sequence). The CDR3 is 12 residues long.

V and J are TRBV7-3 and TRBJ2-6; the D gene is possibly TRBD2 (6 bases). This CDR3 region has 16 residues. V dropped 5 bases and J dropped 2 bases, with 13 bases sitting between them. The germline gives CDR1 SGHTA, CDR2 FQGTGA. CDR3 nucleotides: TGTGCCAGCAGCCCAAGGGCGGGGACTGGGGCCAACGTCCTGACTTTC. This codes for CASSPRAGTGANVLTF.

The chain recombines TRBV2 with TRBJ2-1, with D tentatively TRBD1 (6 bases). The CDR3 runs 17 residues. Trimming cost V 6 bases and J 1 base, with 19 bases left between them. Germline CDR1 SNHLY, CDR2 FYNNEI. CDR3 coding DNA: TGTGCCAGCAGCGATACAGGGAATCCGAGGTCCTACAATGAGCAGTTCTTC. Its protein is CASSDTGNPRSYNEQFF.

V usage is TRBV15 and J usage is TRBJ2-1; 8 nucleotides line up with TRBD2. V dropped 3 bases and J dropped 6; count of bases not matched to a gene: 13. Germline-derived CDR1 and CDR2 are LNHNV and YYDKDF (reference sequence). CDR3 size: 17 residues. CDR3 in amino acids: CATSSTPGGGGLNEQFF. In DNA form, the CDR3 reads TGTGCCACCAGCAGTACCCCGGGAGGGGGGGGCCTCAATGAGCAGTTCTTC.

The V call is TRBV28, the J call TRBJ1-2; possibly TRBD1 for D (6 bases). The CDR3 covers 16 residues. Germline V gives CDR1 MDHEN, CDR2 SYDVKM. Trimming removed 8 bases at V and 5 bases at J, with 24 bases between. CDR3 DNA: TGTGCCAGCGGCTCTCGGGGTTTAGGACAGCCTTATGGCTACACCTTC. Encoded protein: CASGSRGLGQPYGYTF.

This chain uses TRBV6-4 with TRBJ2-3; TRBD2 might be the D (6 bases). The CDR3 extends over 14 amino acids. Trimming left V 2 bases short and J 1 base short, with 7 bases between. The germline CDR1 and CDR2 sequences are MRHNA and SNTAGT. The CDR3 reads CASSDGGGTDTQYF. For the CDR3, the DNA is TGTGCCAGCAGTGACGGCGGGGGCACAGATACGCAGTATTTT.

The chain joins TRBV7-2 to TRBJ1-1, with D unclear. Germline lookup yields CDR1 SGHTA and CDR2 FQGNSA. Deletions cut 2 bases from V and 0 bases from J, with 7 bases between. The CDR3 is 14 residues long. CDR3: CASSLHRLNTEAFF. DNA of the CDR3: TGTGCCAGCAGCTTACACAGACTGAACACTGAAGCTTTCTTT.

The chain links TRBV10-3 to TRBJ2-7; 10 bases fit TRBD2. CDR1 and CDR2 (germline): ENHRY, SYGVKD. Trimming removed 0 bases from V and 0 bases from J; junction bases left unmatched: 2. This CDR3 spans 16 amino acids. This CDR3 reads CAISESSGGISYEQYF. As DNA, the CDR3 is TGTGCCATCAGTGAGTCTAGCGGGGGGATCTCCTACGAGCAGTACTTC.

In this sample, this clone turned up a few times. The chain employs TRBV9 and TRBJ1-5; weak D call: TRBD1 (6 bases). Germline V gene sequence: CDR1 SGDLS, CDR2 YYNGEE. The CDR3 runs to 13 residues. The V end lost 0 bases, the J end lost 7 bases, and 8 bases lay between the germline ends. DNA of the CDR3: TGTGCCAGCAGCGTAGGGGGGGGCCAGCCCCAGCATTTT. Amino acid sequence: CASSVGGGQPQHF.

V gene TRBV27 combines with J gene TRBJ2-1, with 13 bases lining up with TRBD2. The length of the CDR3 is 19 residues. V shed 2 bases, J shed 6 bases, and the junction held 13 bases outside the gene matches. CDR1 and CDR2 from the germline V gene are MNHEY and SMNVEV (reference sequence). The DNA for the CDR3 is TGTGCCAGCAGTTTAGGACTAGCGGGAGTGAGGTTCGGGTCCAATGAGCAGTTCTTC. Translating it yields CASSLGLAGVRFGSNEQFF.